This T cell receptor beta chain is drawn from a study of blood T cells in healthy people across ages. Donors were systemically healthy Caucasian individuals from Russia aged about 6 to 95 years. Total RNA was isolated from each sample in quantities of at least 5.5 micrograms. The CDR3 is made up of 20 amino acids. Trimming pared 1 base from V and 2 bases from J, leaving 28 bases between. Germline assignment: CDR1 SGHRS and CDR2 YFSETQ. Primed by a sample-barcoded 5' primer and a J-beta primer mix, a second PCR proceeded for about 6 to 11 cycles. TCRdb reanalysed the 5' RACE reads using MiXCR and keeps one entry per CDR3 protein. Here the sample spans over 750,000 distinct CDR3 sequences, roughly 25% being singletons. This clonotype was observed a few times. These data also featured in a second study, about T cells of mothers and their children. That paper states: Among related mother-child pairs, overlap was slightly higher than in unrelated pairs, though not significantly.

This rearrangement joins TRBV5-1 to TRBJ2-7; D gene unclear. Sequencing was done on a sample of blood. This receptor was obtained from a boy between 5 and 17 years old in good health. The DNA of the CDR3 is TGCGCCAGCAGCTTGTGGCCTCCGGACCACTCCCATGTAGGTCCCTACGAGCAGTACTTC. It codes for CASSLWPPDHSHVGPYEQYF.